One and the same sample provided the 31 T cell receptor beta chains below, sequenced in a study of cytomegalovirus exposure and HLA in healthy donors. 13 Jbeta primers and 60 Vbeta primers were used for the PCR. Repertoires were generated with immunoSEQ multiplex PCR, while TCRdb's copy carries only in-frame clones and drops some. The table lists over 150,000 clones, approximately 84% of them singletons. The material sequenced was PBMCs. These receptors came from a man aged 18 to 29 in good health and CMV-seronegative.

The chain has TRBV19 and TRBJ2-1, with 10 bases identical to TRBD2. This CDR3 region has 14 residues. CDR1 is LNHDA and CDR2 is SQIVND in the germline V gene (reference sequence). Losses at the gene ends were 2 bases for V and 6 bases for J; bases not matched to a gene: 1. CDR3 nucleotides: TGTGCCAGTAGTATACTAGCGGGAGTCAATGAGCAGTTCTTC. As protein: CASSILAGVNEQFF.

The gene calls are TRBV6-5 and TRBJ1-3; D possibly corresponds to TRBD1 (6 bases). The CDR3 spans 15 residues. Germline V gene sequence: CDR1 MNHEY, CDR2 SVGAGI. Trimming removed 5 bases at V and 3 bases at J, with 14 bases between. The CDR3 nucleotides are TGTGCCAGCAGTCCCCCCAGGGGCGATGGAAACACCATATATTTT. It translates to CASSPPRGDGNTIYF.

The CDR3 protein is CASSARDRRGGAIQETQYF. The CDR3 DNA sequence: TGTGCCAGCAGCGCCCGGGACCGGAGGGGGGGAGCCATCCAAGAGACCCAGTACTTC. The chain uses TRBV7-9 and TRBJ2-5; perhaps TRBD2 as D (7 bases). The germline CDR1 and CDR2 sequences are SEHNR and FQNEAQ (reference sequence). This CDR3 is 19 amino acids long. Trimming shortened V by 5 bases and J by 1 base, and 26 bases separated the two germline ends.

V and J are TRBV19 and TRBJ1-4; 8 bases line up with TRBD1. The CDR3 is 18 amino acids. Looked up from germline, CDR1 is LNHDA and CDR2 is SQIVND (reference sequence). Trimming took 5 bases from V and 0 from J; bases not matched to a gene: 11. In nucleotides, the CDR3 is TGTGCCAGTAGTCCCGATGGACAGGGATCTTCAACTAATGAAAAACTGTTTTTT. This gives the protein CASSPDGQGSSTNEKLFF. The variable domain in full, completed from reference TRBV19 and TRBJ1-4, reads DGGITQSPKYLFRKEGQNVTLSCEQNLNHDAMYWYRQDPGQGLRLIYYSQIVNDFQKGDIAEGYSVSREKKESFPLTVTSAQKNPTAFYLCASSPDGQGSSTNEKLFFGSGTQLSVL.

The rearrangement joins TRBV18 to TRBJ2-7; TRBD1 is a possible D gene (5 bases). The CDR3 extends over 14 amino acids. Trimming removed 4 bases from V and 6 bases from J, with 16 bases in between. Germline lookup yields CDR1 KGHSH and CDR2 LQKENI. The CDR3: CASSQGSGLVEQYF. CDR3 in DNA: TGTGCCAGCTCACAGGGCTCAGGGTTGGTCGAGCAGTACTTC. The full variable domain, in which reference TRBV18 and TRBJ2-7 provide the parts outside the CDR3, is NAGVMQNPRHLVRRRGQEARLRCSPMKGHSHVYWYRQLPEEGLKFMVYLQKENIIDESGMPKERFSAEFPKEGPSILRIQQVVRGDSAAYFCASSQGSGLVEQYFGPGTRLTVT.

This clone showed up just a few times. The gene calls are TRBV6-1 and TRBJ1-4; tentative D call: TRBD1 (6 bases). The V gene lost 1 base and the J gene lost 8 bases, with 14 bases spanning the gap. The CDR3 contains 15 residues. The V gene's germline CDR1 is MNHNS and CDR2 SASEGT. CDR3 protein: CASSEGQGLGEKLFF. The CDR3 region has the DNA TGTGCCAGCAGTGAAGGGCAGGGGTTAGGGGAAAAACTGTTTTTT.

The gene calls are TRBV7-2 and TRBJ1-1; no definite D call. CDR3 length: 15 residues. The germline V gene encodes CDR1 SGHTA and CDR2 FQGNSA. V shed 0 bases and J shed 1 base, with 9 bases lying between them. The CDR3 protein is CASSLATASNTEAFF. The DNA for the CDR3 is TGTGCCAGCAGCTTAGCCACAGCTTCGAACACTGAAGCTTTCTTT.

The J gene is TRBJ2-5, the V gene TRBV19; D is perhaps TRBD2 (7 bases). The last part of the DNA fits TRBJ2-7 better; the J call may be wrong. CDR3 length: 15 residues. The V gene's germline CDR1 is LNHDA and CDR2 SQIVND (reference sequence). The DNA for the CDR3 is TGTGCCAGTAGTATAGTGGCAGGGGAGGGATACGAGCAGTACTTC. Protein: CASSIVAGEGYEQYF.

The chain employs TRBV7-9 and TRBJ1-2; D gene uncertain. The CDR3 is made up of 14 amino acids. Between the trimmed V and J ends, which lost 5 bases and 6 bases, there was a span of 16 bases. The germline V gene encodes CDR1 SEHNR and CDR2 FQNEAQ (reference sequence). CDR3 sequence: CASSGTGRGDGYTF. The DNA of the CDR3 is TGTGCCAGCAGCGGTACCGGTCGCGGGGATGGCTACACCTTC.

This clone is labeled medium-sized (0.01 to 0.1%). This sequence joins TRBV21-1 and TRBJ1-4; the table gives TRBD1 as D, unverified against the DNA. TRBV21-1 is classified as a pseudogene. CDR3 length: 15 residues. In DNA, the CDR3 is TGTGCCAGCAGCCCCAGGACAGATCCACGTGAAAAACTGTTTTTT. The encoded protein is CASSPRTDPREKLFF.

This sequence joins TRBV15 and TRBJ1-1, with D uncertain. Trimming shortened V by 8 bases and J by 3 bases, and 16 bases separated the two germline ends. This CDR3 is built from 14 residues. CDR1 is LNHNV, CDR2 YYDKDF, per germline (reference sequence). The CDR3 spells CATAEGPRDTEAFF. For the CDR3, the DNA is TGTGCCACCGCCGAGGGCCCAAGAGACACTGAAGCTTTCTTT. Full variable domain (outside the CDR3, taken from reference TRBV15 and TRBJ1-1): DAMVIQNPRYQVTQFGKPVTLSCSQTLNHNVMYWYQQKSSQAPKLLFHYYDKDFNNEADTPDNFQSRRPNTSFCFLDIRSPGLGDTAMYLCATAEGPRDTEAFFGQGTRLTVV.

This clone was seen once. This rearrangement joins TRBV10-3 to TRBJ2-1; D may be TRBD1 (6 bases). Germline lookup yields CDR1 ENHRY and CDR2 SYGVKD. The CDR3 loop spans 13 amino acids. The V end lost 11 bases, the J end lost 5 bases, and 16 bases lay between the germline ends. The CDR3 DNA sequence: TGTGCCGTCGGGACACTCGAGGACAATGAGCAGTTCTTC. This translates into CAVGTLEDNEQFF.

This clone was counted once. The chain employs TRBV19 and TRBJ2-7; D is perhaps TRBD1 (5 bases). The CDR3 is 14 amino acids. Germline-derived CDR1 and CDR2 are LNHDA and SQIVND (reference sequence). V lost 0 bases, J lost 3 bases, and 9 bases lay in between. CDR3 amino acids: CASSIDPDSYEQYF. CDR3 nucleotides: TGTGCCAGTAGTATAGATCCCGACAGCTACGAGCAGTACTTC.

The rearrangement links TRBV27 to TRBJ1-1; D ambiguous. Trimming stripped 6 bases from V and 1 base from J, with 9 bases between. CDR1 is MNHEY, CDR2 SMNVEV, per germline (reference sequence). CDR3 size: 13 residues. CDR3 in DNA: TGTGCCAGCAGACGCGCAGGGAACACTGAAGCTTTCTTT. Translated, it gives CASRRAGNTEAFF.

The chain is built from TRBV15 and TRBJ2-1; tentatively, D is TRBD2 (7 bases). CDR1 is LNHNV, CDR2 YYDKDF, per germline (reference sequence). There are 18 residues in the CDR3. The germline V and J ends were trimmed by 0 bases and 7 bases, with 22 bases remaining between them. CDR3 amino acids: CATSRELAGGPGGNEQFF. CDR3 nucleotides: TGTGCCACCAGCAGAGAGTTGGCCGGGGGGCCCGGGGGGAATGAGCAGTTCTTC.

V is TRBV5-6 and J is TRBJ2-1; D may be TRBD1 (5 bases). Germline CDR1 reads SGHDT; CDR2 reads YYEEEE. The CDR3 is 11 residues long. Trimming removed 4 bases at V and 12 bases at J, with 11 bases between. The CDR3 DNA sequence: TGTGCCAGCAGCGATGGACACGGGCAGTTCTTC. This codes for CASSDGHGQFF.

The chain combines TRBV4-2 with TRBJ2-7; 10 nucleotides match TRBD1. Germline CDR1 reads LGHNA; CDR2 reads YNFKEQ. The V and J ends lost 1 base and 7 bases, in that order; junction bases with no gene match: 7. CDR3 length equals 15 residues. CDR3: CASSQADRGQDEQYF. The CDR3 DNA is TGTGCCAGCAGCCAAGCAGACAGGGGGCAGGATGAGCAGTACTTC.

The rearrangement joins TRBV18 to TRBJ1-5, with D possibly TRBD1 on 5 matching bases. The CDR3 runs to 13 residues. Deletions cut 6 bases from V and 5 bases from J, with 11 bases between. Germline CDR1 KGHSH, CDR2 LQKENI. The CDR3, as DNA: TGTGCCAGCTCGGGGGGGGAAGATCAGCCCCAGCATTTT. Translation gives CASSGGEDQPQHF.

The rearrangement joins TRBV23-1 to TRBJ1-5; unclear D gene. TRBV23-1 is known as an ORF, though its function is uncertain. Deletions cut 2 bases from V and 4 bases from J, with 12 bases between. This CDR3 has 15 amino acids. The chain's CDR3 is CASSQNSEPNQPQHF. In DNA form, the CDR3 reads TGCGCCAGCAGTCAAAACAGTGAACCAAATCAGCCCCAGCATTTT.

This clone occurred a few times. Sequence at one end of the junction differs from germline and may be a read error. The V and J genes are TRBV7-7 and TRBJ2-3; 10 bases align to TRBD2. From germline, CDR1 is SSHAT and CDR2 FNYEAQ (reference sequence). CDR3 size: 15 residues. The CDR3 loop reads CASSLTSGITDTQYF. CDR3 bases: TGTGCTAGCAGCCTAACTAGCGGGATCACAGATACGCAGTATTTT.

The chain is built from TRBV6-5 and TRBJ1-1; D unresolved. The germline gives CDR1 MNHEY, CDR2 SVGAGI. The CDR3 sequence is 14 residues long. Trimming removed 2 bases at V and 1 base at J, with 8 bases between. The CDR3 sequence: CASSYGIANTEAFF. Written as DNA, the CDR3 is TGTGCCAGCAGTTACGGTATAGCGAACACTGAAGCTTTCTTT.

The gene calls are TRBV9 and TRBJ2-1; a possible D gene is TRBD2 (6 bases). The CDR3 has 16 amino acids. Germline lookup yields CDR1 SGDLS and CDR2 YYNGEE. The V end lost 7 bases, the J end lost 7 bases, and 24 bases lay between the germline ends. The CDR3 DNA is TGTGCCAGCTGGTCATTCGGGACTCCCAAGGGGAATGAGCAGTTCTTC. Its translation is CASWSFGTPKGNEQFF.

This chain links TRBV18 with TRBJ2-1; TRBD2 matches 11 bases. This CDR3 spans 15 amino acids. The ends lost 2 bases at V and 10 bases at J; junction bases unmatched: 7. Per the germline V gene, CDR1 is KGHSH and CDR2 is LQKENI. CDR3 protein: CASSPIAGGYGEQFF. In DNA, the CDR3 is TGTGCCAGCTCACCAATAGCGGGAGGGTACGGGGAGCAGTTCTTC.

The V gene is TRBV7-9, the J gene TRBJ2-5; D remains unclear. The CDR3 is 12 residues long. Germline assignment: CDR1 SEHNR and CDR2 FQNEAQ (reference sequence). Trimming pared 7 bases from V and 0 bases from J, leaving 6 bases between. CDR3 loop: CASTRYQETQYF. In DNA, the CDR3 is TGTGCCAGCACGCGGTACCAAGAGACCCAGTACTTC. The full variable domain, completed using reference TRBV7-9 and TRBJ2-5, is DTGVSQNPRHKITKRGQNVTFRCDPISEHNRLYWYRQTLGQGPEFLTYFQNEAQLEKSRLLSDRFSAERPKGSFSTLEIQRTEQGDSAMYLCASTRYQETQYFGPGTRLLVL.

Only a few counts were recorded for this clone. The CDR3 bases are TGCGCCAGCAGCCAAGAACGGGGGGCCCCCTACGAGCAGTACTTC. Its protein is CASSQERGAPYEQYF. The chain couples TRBV4-1 to TRBJ2-7; tentatively, D is TRBD2 (7 bases). V was shortened by 0 bases and J by 2 bases, with 11 bases between the two germline ends. The CDR3 totals 15 residues. Germline V gene lookup returns CDR1 MGHRA and CDR2 YSYEKL.

V is TRBV2 and J is TRBJ2-3, with 8 bases matching TRBD2. Germline-derived CDR1 and CDR2 are SNHLY and FYNNEI. After removal of 7 bases from V and 4 bases from J, the junction contained 10 bases not matched to a gene. The CDR3 runs to 15 residues. The CDR3 region has the DNA TGTGCCAGCACAGGGGACGGGGGGGCCTCAGATACGCAGTATTTT. Protein: CASTGDGGASDTQYF.

V gene TRBV5-1 combines with J gene TRBJ1-1, with unresolved D. Germline CDR1 SGHRS, CDR2 YFSETQ. V was cut by 4 bases and J by 4 bases, with 20 bases left in between. CDR3 length: 16 amino acids. CDR3 sequence: CASSRKPTMSGTEAFF. CDR3 DNA sequence: TGCGCCAGCAGCCGAAAACCCACGATGAGCGGCACTGAAGCTTTCTTT.

The chain recombines TRBV4-3 with TRBJ1-2, with no clear D. Per the germline V gene, CDR1 is LGHNA and CDR2 is YSLEER. The V and J ends lost 1 base and 6 bases respectively, with 21 bases between them. The CDR3 covers 17 residues. The CDR3 nucleotides are TGCGCCAGCAGCCAAGCTTTGTCGGGGAACCCGAGGGATGGCTACACCTTC. This codes for CASSQALSGNPRDGYTF.

This clone turned up a few times. The DNA of the CDR3 is TGTGCCAGCAGTTACGATGGTAGCGGGGGGTACGAGCAGTACTTC. It encodes CASSYDGSGGYEQYF. This chain uses TRBV6-5 with TRBJ2-7; 10 bases are a match to TRBD2. CDR3 length equals 15 residues. Germline V gives CDR1 MNHEY, CDR2 SVGAGI. The V segment lost 2 bases and the J segment 4 bases; nucleotides outside the gene matches: 5.

V gene TRBV27 combines with J gene TRBJ1-5, with unresolved D. Germline assignment: CDR1 MNHEY and CDR2 SMNVEV (reference sequence). There are 13 residues in the CDR3. The germline V and J ends were trimmed by 0 bases and 5 bases, with 5 bases remaining between them. DNA for the CDR3: TGTGCCAGCAGTTTATCGTTCGATCAGCCCCAGCATTTT. As protein: CASSLSFDQPQHF.

The chain recombines TRBV6-6 with TRBJ1-2; 7 nucleotides agree with TRBD1. Germline V gene sequence: CDR1 MNHNY, CDR2 SVGAGI (reference sequence). The ends lost 7 bases at V and 6 bases at J; junction bases unmatched: 11. The CDR3 consists of 14 residues. The CDR3 loop is CASTSTGLTHGYTF. The CDR3 DNA reads TGTGCCAGCACCTCGACAGGGCTAACACATGGCTACACCTTC.